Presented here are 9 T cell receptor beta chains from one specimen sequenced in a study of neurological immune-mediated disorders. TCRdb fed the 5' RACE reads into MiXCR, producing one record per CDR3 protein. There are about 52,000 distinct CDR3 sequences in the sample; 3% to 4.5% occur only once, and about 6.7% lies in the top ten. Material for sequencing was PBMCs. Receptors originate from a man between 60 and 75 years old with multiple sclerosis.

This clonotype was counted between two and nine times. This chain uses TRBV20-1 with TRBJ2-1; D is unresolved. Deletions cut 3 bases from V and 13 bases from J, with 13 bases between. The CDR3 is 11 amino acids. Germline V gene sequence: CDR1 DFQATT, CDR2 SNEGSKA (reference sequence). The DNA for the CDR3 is TGCAGTGCTAGGGCCGGCCCTAAACAGTTCTTC. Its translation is CSARAGPKQFF.

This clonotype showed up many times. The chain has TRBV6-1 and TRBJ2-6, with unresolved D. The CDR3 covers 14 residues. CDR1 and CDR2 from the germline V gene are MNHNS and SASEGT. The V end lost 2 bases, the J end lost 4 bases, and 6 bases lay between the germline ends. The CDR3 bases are TGTGCCAGCAGTGAAATCACGGGGGCCAACGTCCTGACTTTC. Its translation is CASSEITGANVLTF.

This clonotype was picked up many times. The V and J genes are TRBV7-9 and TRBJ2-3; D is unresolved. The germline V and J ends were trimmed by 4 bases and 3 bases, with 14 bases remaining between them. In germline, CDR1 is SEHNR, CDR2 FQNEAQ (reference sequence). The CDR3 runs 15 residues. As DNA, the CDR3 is TGTGCCAGCAGCTCCCAATGGGCCGTAACAGATACGCAGTATTTT. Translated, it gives CASSSQWAVTDTQYF. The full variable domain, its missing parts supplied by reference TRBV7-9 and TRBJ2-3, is DTGVSQNPRHKITKRGQNVTFRCDPISEHNRLYWYRQTLGQGPEFLTYFQNEAQLEKSRLLSDRFSAERPKGSFSTLEIQRTEQGDSAMYLCASSSQWAVTDTQYFGPGTRLTVL.

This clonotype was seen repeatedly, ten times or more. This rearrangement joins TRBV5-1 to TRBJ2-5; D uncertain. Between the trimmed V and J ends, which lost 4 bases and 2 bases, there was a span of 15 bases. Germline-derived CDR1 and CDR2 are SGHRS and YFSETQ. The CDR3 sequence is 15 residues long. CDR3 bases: TGCGCCAGCAGCCGAGATATGGCAGCACAAGAGACCCAGTACTTC. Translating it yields CASSRDMAAQETQYF.

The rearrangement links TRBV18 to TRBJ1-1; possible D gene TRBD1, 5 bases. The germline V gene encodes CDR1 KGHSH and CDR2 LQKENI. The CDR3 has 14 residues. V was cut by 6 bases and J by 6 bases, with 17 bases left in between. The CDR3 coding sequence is TGTGCCAGCTCGACGAAAGGGGAAGGTTCTGAAGCTTTCTTT. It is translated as CASSTKGEGSEAFF.

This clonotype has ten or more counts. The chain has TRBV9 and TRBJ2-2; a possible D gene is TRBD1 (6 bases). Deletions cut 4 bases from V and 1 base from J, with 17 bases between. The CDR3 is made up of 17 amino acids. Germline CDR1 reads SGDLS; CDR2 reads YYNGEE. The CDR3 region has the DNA TGTGCCAGCAGCCCCATGAGGGGGACACAGAACACCGGGGAGCTGTTTTTT. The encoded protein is CASSPMRGTQNTGELFF. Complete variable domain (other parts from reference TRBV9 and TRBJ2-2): DSGVTQTPKHLITATGQRVTLRCSPRSGDLSVYWYQQSLDQGLQFLIQYYNGEERAKGNILERFSAQQFPDLHSELNLSSLELGDSALYFCASSPMRGTQNTGELFFGEGSRLTVL.

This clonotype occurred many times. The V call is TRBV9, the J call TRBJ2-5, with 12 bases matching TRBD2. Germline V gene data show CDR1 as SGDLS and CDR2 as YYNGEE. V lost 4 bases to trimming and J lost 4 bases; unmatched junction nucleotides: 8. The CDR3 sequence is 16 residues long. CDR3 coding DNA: TGTGCCAGCAGCTTACTAGCGGGGGGCCTCAGAGAGACCCAGTACTTC. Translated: CASSLLAGGLRETQYF.

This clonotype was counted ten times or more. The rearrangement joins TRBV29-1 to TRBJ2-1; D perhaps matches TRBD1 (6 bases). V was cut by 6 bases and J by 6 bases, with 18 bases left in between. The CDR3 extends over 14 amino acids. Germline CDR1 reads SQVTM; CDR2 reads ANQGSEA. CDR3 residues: CSVLGTRLANEQFF. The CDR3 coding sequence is TGCAGCGTCCTAGGGACACGACTTGCCAATGAGCAGTTCTTC.

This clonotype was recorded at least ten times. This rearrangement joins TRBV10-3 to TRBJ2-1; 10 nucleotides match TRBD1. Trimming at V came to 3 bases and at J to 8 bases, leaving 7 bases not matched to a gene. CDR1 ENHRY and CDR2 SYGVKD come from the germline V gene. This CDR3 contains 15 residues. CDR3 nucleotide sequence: TGTGCCATCAGTGAAGGACAGGGGGATTTGGATGAGCAGTTCTTC. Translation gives CAISEGQGDLDEQFF.